This TCR beta chain was identified in a study of T cell responses to AZD1222 COVID-19 vaccine. Study-level information: Second-dose intervals near 4 or 12 weeks were combined.

In regard to this clone: The antigen is unknown.

Sequencing was performed with immunoSEQ multiplex PCR; in TCRdb, only in-frame clones are kept and a portion is missing. Of more than 100,000 clones in the sample, roughly 90% were seen once. General observations from the study: Most donors were white British, females outnumbered males, and clonal diversity was possibly underestimated.

After removal of 8 bases from V and 1 base from J, the junction contained 17 bases not matched to a gene. The CDR3 has 19 amino acids. The germline V gene has CDR1 MGHRA and CDR2 YSYEKL. The sample in question was peripheral blood, obtained on day 0 of AZD1222 vaccination. This chain connects TRBV4-1 to TRBJ2-2, with 9 bases matching TRBD1. The receptor's source is an adult in good health. For the CDR3, the DNA is TGCGCCAGCCGTAGAGGATTGGACAGGGGTATCCAGAACACCGGGGAGCTGTTTTTT. Translation gives CASRRGLDRGIQNTGELFF.